This TCR beta chain appears in the sequencing data of a study of shared clonotypes between healthy human individuals. This clone came up once. What it binds is not known. Combining CD45RO+ cells with CCR7-negative CD45RA+ TemRA cells gave CD8 memory. TCRdb keeps only in-frame clones here, not all; method: immunoSEQ multiplex PCR. This table holds 600,000 to 750,000 clones, 80% to 95% found once. The CDR3 sequence is 19 residues long. Germline V gene sequence: CDR1 SGHDT, CDR2 YYEEEE. With V trimmed by 4 bases and J by 4 bases, 17 bases remained unmatched. Points from the study as a whole: Lower generation probabilities were found for non-shared clonotypes than for those shared by all four donors.

This sequence was found in a man aged 18 to 29 in good health. Some clones in this sample may be carry-over from other donors' samples. This chain uses TRBV5-6 with TRBJ1-2; 12 nucleotides line up with TRBD1. Input material: memory CD8+ T cells from PBMCs. Subset described: CD45RO+ cells pooled with CCR7-negative TemRA cells. Here the CDR3 reads CASSTPIRDRGLSGYGYTF. DNA for the CDR3: TGTGCCAGCAGCACCCCCATCCGGGACAGGGGGCTTTCGGGCTATGGCTACACCTTC.